This TCR beta chain is drawn from a study of blood T cell repertoires in COVID-19. Germline trimming cut 2 bases from V and 2 bases from J; bases unmatched to any gene: 15. Germline assignment: CDR1 SGHVS and CDR2 FQNEAQ. This CDR3 contains 20 residues. TCRdb's copy holds only in-frame clones and misses some; the assay was immunoSEQ multiplex PCR. The data show fewer than 250,000 clones, around 81% seen once. The specimen was peripheral blood. This chain connects TRBV7-8 to TRBJ2-1; 10 nucleotides line up with TRBD2. The TCR sequence derives from a woman aged 55-69 years with active or convalescent COVID-19. CDR3 in amino acids: CASSLSEGIVTSGTYNEQFF. Written as DNA, the CDR3 is TGTGCCAGCAGCTTATCGGAAGGGATTGTCACTAGCGGGACCTACAATGAGCAGTTCTTC.